These 8 T cell receptor beta chains were all obtained from the same sample, sequenced in a study of cytomegalovirus exposure and HLA in healthy donors (dated 2017 in TCRdb). Libraries were prepared through the immunoSEQ multiplex PCR assay. The clones in this table, taken by TCRdb from immuneACCESS, are in-frame only. Not every clone is retained; where verified, under half of the shortfall comes from an unresolved V gene, and the cause of the rest is unknown. This sample gives 120,000 to 150,000 clones in total; less than 90% of them show up just once. The ten largest clones represent 2.5% to 3.5% of the sample. Material for sequencing was PBMCs. Receptor source: a man between 18 and 29 years old in good health and CMV-seronegative.

This chain connects TRBV14 to TRBJ2-7, with 7 bases aligning to TRBD1. Germline V gene data show CDR1 as SGHDN and CDR2 as FVKESK. The CDR3 is made up of 14 amino acids. J lost 5 bases, V lost 4 bases, and 8 bases had no gene match. CDR3 protein: CASSPWTGSNEQYF. CDR3 DNA sequence: TGTGCCAGCAGCCCATGGACAGGTAGTAACGAGCAGTACTTC.

J is TRBJ2-5 and V is TRBV6-5, with TRBD1 matching over 8 bases. After removal of 6 bases from V and 3 bases from J, the junction contained 6 bases not matched to a gene. Germline V gene sequence: CDR1 MNHEY, CDR2 SVGAGI. The CDR3 consists of 14 residues. The CDR3 region has the DNA TGTGCCAGCAGCCCCGACAGGGGAGAAGAGACCCAGTACTTC. Its translation: CASSPDRGEETQYF.

The chain carries TRBV9 and TRBJ1-2, with no clear D. Trimming cost V 2 bases and J 6 bases, with 11 bases left between them. Germline assignment: CDR1 SGDLS and CDR2 YYNGEE. The CDR3 is 13 amino acids. DNA of the CDR3: TGTGCCAGCAGCGTGGGTGTGGAGGATGGCTACACCTTC. It yields the protein CASSVGVEDGYTF.

The chain links TRBV19 to TRBJ1-1, with unresolved D. The germline gives CDR1 LNHDA, CDR2 SQIVND (reference sequence). Trimming pared 7 bases from V and 1 base from J, leaving 16 bases between. This CDR3 is 15 amino acids long. CDR3 nucleotides: TGTGCCAGTACCCCCCGCTTGGCTGCGAACACTGAAGCTTTCTTT. Translation: CASTPRLAANTEAFF.

The chain recombines TRBV5-8 with TRBJ1-6; TRBD1 matches at 8 bases. This CDR3 is built from 14 residues. The trim removed 6 bases at V and 10 bases at J, leaving 9 bases unmatched. Germline V CDR1 and CDR2: SGHTS, YDEGEE. The CDR3 DNA reads TGTGCCAGCACCCCTAGGACAGGGAAATCACCCCTCCACTTT. As protein: CASTPRTGKSPLHF.

The chain combines TRBV28 with TRBJ2-1, with D perhaps matching TRBD2 (5 bases). This CDR3 contains 11 residues. Per germline, CDR1 MDHEN and CDR2 SYDVKM. V was pared by 8 bases and J by 6 bases, with 8 bases between. The CDR3 loop is CASERTNEQFF. The DNA of the CDR3 is TGTGCCAGCGAGCGGACCAATGAGCAGTTCTTC.

This clone is a singleton in its sample. The V and J genes are TRBV30 and TRBJ2-3; TRBD2 aligns across 7 bases. V shed 5 bases and J 3 bases; nucleotides not matched to a gene: 8. The germline gives CDR1 GTSNPN, CDR2 SVGIG (reference sequence). This CDR3 region has 14 residues. In nucleotides, the CDR3 is TGTGCCTGGGGCCCGGGACTACCAACAGATACGCAGTATTTT. This translates into CAWGPGLPTDTQYF. Variable domain in full (rest from reference TRBV30 and TRBJ2-3): SQTIHQWPATLVQPVGSPLSLECTVEGTSNPNLYWYRQAAGRGLQLLFYSVGIGQISSEVPQNLSASRPQDRQFILSSKKLLLSDSGFYLCAWGPGLPTDTQYFGPGTRLTVL.

The chain has TRBV27 and TRBJ2-1, with 7 bases that match TRBD2. From germline, CDR1 is MNHEY and CDR2 SMNVEV (reference sequence). The V segment lost 4 bases and the J segment 0 bases; nucleotides outside the gene matches: 15. This CDR3 has 19 residues. CDR3 bases: TGTGCCAGCAGTTCTACTAGCGCTCTTCTCGAAAGCTCCTACAATGAGCAGTTCTTC. It encodes CASSSTSALLESSYNEQFF.